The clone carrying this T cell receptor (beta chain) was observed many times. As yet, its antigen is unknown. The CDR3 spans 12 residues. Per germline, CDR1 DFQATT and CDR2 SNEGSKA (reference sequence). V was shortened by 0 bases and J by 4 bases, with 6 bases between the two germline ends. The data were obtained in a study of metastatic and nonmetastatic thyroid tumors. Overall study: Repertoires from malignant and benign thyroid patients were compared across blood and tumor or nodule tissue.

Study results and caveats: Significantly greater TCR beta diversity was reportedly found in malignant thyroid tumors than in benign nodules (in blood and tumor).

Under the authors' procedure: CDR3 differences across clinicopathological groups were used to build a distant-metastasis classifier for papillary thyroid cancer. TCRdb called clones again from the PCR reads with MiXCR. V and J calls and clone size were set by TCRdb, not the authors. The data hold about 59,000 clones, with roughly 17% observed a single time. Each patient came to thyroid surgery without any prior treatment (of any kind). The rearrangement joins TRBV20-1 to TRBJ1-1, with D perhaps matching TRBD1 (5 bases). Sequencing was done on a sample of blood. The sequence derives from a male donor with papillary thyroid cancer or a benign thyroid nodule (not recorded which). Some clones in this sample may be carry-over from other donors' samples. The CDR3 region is CSARDQGTEAFF. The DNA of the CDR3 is TGCAGTGCTAGAGATCAGGGCACTGAAGCTTTCTTT.